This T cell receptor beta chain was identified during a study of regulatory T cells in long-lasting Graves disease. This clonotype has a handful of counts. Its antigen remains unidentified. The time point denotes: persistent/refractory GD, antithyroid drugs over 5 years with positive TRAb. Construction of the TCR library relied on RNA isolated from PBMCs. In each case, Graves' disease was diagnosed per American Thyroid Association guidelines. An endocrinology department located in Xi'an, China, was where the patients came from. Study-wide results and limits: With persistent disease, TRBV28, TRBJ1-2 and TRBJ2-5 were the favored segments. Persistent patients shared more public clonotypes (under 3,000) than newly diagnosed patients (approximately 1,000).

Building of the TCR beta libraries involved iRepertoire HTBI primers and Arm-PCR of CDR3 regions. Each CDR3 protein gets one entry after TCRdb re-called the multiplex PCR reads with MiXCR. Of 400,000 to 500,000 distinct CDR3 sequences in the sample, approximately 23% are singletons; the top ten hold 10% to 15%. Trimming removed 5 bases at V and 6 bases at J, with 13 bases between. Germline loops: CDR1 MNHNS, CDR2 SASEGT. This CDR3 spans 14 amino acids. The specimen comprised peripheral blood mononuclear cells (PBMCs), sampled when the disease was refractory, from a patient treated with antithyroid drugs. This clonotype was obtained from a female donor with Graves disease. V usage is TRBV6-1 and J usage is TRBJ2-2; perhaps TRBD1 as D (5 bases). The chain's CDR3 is CASSTGREAGELFF. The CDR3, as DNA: TGTGCCAGCAGTACGGGCAGGGAAGCCGGGGAGCTGTTTTTT.